This T cell receptor (beta chain) appears in the sequencing data of a study of T cell changes during pregnancy in multiple sclerosis. Some clones are missing from TCRdb's copy, which holds only in-frame ones; the method was immunoSEQ multiplex PCR. The table lists over 45,000 clones, around 90% of them singletons. The CDR3 is 15 amino acids. Unmatched junction bases numbered 5, after V lost 2 bases and J lost 2 bases. Germline values: CDR1 LGHNT, CDR2 FRNRAP. The receptor was isolated from a female donor in good health, enrolled as a control in a pregnancy study. V is TRBV12-5 and J is TRBJ1-1; the match to TRBD1 covers 7 bases. Material: peripheral blood, obtained in the third trimester of pregnancy. CDR3 in amino acids: CASGLWDRSNTEAFF. As DNA, the CDR3 is TGTGCTAGTGGTTTGTGGGACAGATCTAACACTGAAGCTTTCTTT.